The 13 T cell receptor beta chains below all came from one sample that was sequenced in a study of control samples from healthy donors and cancer patients. The assay was immunoSEQ multiplex PCR, and TCRdb's table has in-frame clones only and misses some. The sample has 2,500 to 3,000 clones, around 94% seen once. Material for sequencing was PBMCs. These receptors were collected from a man in his 70s with lung cancer.

The rearrangement joins TRBV9 to TRBJ2-2, with 11 positions matching TRBD2. The CDR3 is 16 amino acids. Germline loops: CDR1 SGDLS, CDR2 YYNGEE. V dropped 4 bases and J dropped 7; count of bases not matched to a gene: 9. CDR3 DNA: TGTGCCAGCAGCCGAACTAGCGGGGGAGTAGGCGGGGAGCTGTTTTTT. It encodes CASSRTSGGVGGELFF.

The chain uses TRBV4-2 and TRBJ1-6, with 7 bases identical to TRBD1. J lost 4 bases, V lost 0 bases, and 6 bases had no gene match. The CDR3 covers 17 residues. Germline V lookup: CDR1 LGHNA, CDR2 YNFKEQ. This CDR3 reads CASSQESEGAYNSPLHF. Here the CDR3 DNA reads TGTGCCAGCAGCCAAGAATCTGAGGGGGCTTATAATTCACCCCTCCACTTT.

This chain uses TRBV5-1 with TRBJ2-7, with 9 bases that match TRBD1. V shed 5 bases and J 0 bases; nucleotides not matched to a gene: 3. Germline V gene lookup returns CDR1 SGHRS and CDR2 YFSETQ. This CDR3 is built from 14 residues. CDR3 nucleotides: TGCGCCAGCAGAGTACAGGGGGCCTCCTACGAGCAGTACTTC. Protein: CASRVQGASYEQYF.

The V gene is TRBV5-1, the J gene TRBJ1-5; D remains unclear. CDR1 and CDR2 (germline): SGHRS, YFSETQ. CDR3 length equals 14 residues. Trimming removed 4 bases from V and 4 bases from J, with 12 bases in between. CDR3 amino acids: CASSPDGGNQPQHF. The CDR3 nucleotides read TGCGCCAGCAGCCCGGACGGAGGTAATCAGCCCCAGCATTTT.

The chain recombines TRBV5-4 with TRBJ2-3; the D is unclear. The CDR3 totals 16 residues. Trimming took off 0 bases at V and 0 bases at J, with 11 bases between the two ends. Germline-derived CDR1 and CDR2 are SGHNT and YYREEE (reference sequence). The CDR3 loop is CASSLVRAFSTDTQYF. DNA for the CDR3: TGTGCCAGCAGCTTGGTTAGAGCTTTTAGCACAGATACGCAGTATTTT.

This sequence joins TRBV5-6 and TRBJ1-6; no definite D call. The length of the CDR3 is 14 residues. Germline assignment: CDR1 SGHDT and CDR2 YYEEEE. V was shortened by 1 base and J by 6 bases, with 8 bases between the two germline ends. CDR3 bases: TGTGCCAGCAGCTTGAGGAACAGTAATTCACCCCTCCACTTT. Its translation: CASSLRNSNSPLHF.

The V gene is TRBV20-1, the J gene TRBJ1-5; D unresolved. The CDR3 length is 14 residues. V was cut by 3 bases and J by 3 bases, with 12 bases left in between. Germline values: CDR1 DFQATT, CDR2 SNEGSKA (reference sequence). In DNA form, the CDR3 reads TGCAGTGCTAGTCGTCGGAGGGACAATCAGCCCCAGCATTTT. This gives the protein CSASRRRDNQPQHF.

The chain carries TRBV4-2 and TRBJ2-2, with D unclear. V shed 0 bases and J shed 6 bases, with 8 bases lying between them. The CDR3 covers 14 residues. Germline CDR1 is LGHNA and CDR2 is YNFKEQ. CDR3 region: CASSQDSGPGELFF. CDR3 bases: TGTGCCAGCAGCCAAGATAGTGGGCCCGGGGAGCTGTTTTTT.

This chain joins TRBV11-2 and TRBJ2-3; 8 bases line up with TRBD2. CDR1 is SGHAT and CDR2 is FQNNGV in the germline V gene. Losses at the gene ends were 6 bases for V and 4 bases for J; bases not matched to a gene: 12. The CDR3 has 16 amino acids. CDR3: CASSRVFGGVPDTQYF. The CDR3 DNA sequence: TGTGCCAGCAGTCGGGTTTTCGGGGGGGTCCCAGATACGCAGTATTTT. Full variable domain (missing parts from reference TRBV11-2 and TRBJ2-3): EAGVAQSPRYKIIEKRQSVAFWCNPISGHATLYWYQQILGQGPKLLIQFQNNGVVDDSQLPKDRFSAERLKGVDSTLKIQPAKLEDSAVYLCASSRVFGGVPDTQYFGPGTRLTVL.

This clone was seen a single time. The V call is TRBV3-1 (or the pseudogene TRBV3-2), the J call TRBJ1-1; D uncertain. The V end was cut by 3 bases, the J end by 8 bases, with 7 bases between. The germline gives CDR1 LGHDT, CDR2 YNNKEL (reference sequence). The CDR3 is 11 residues long. The CDR3 reads CASSHTAEAFF. The CDR3 coding sequence is TGTGCCAGCAGCCACACAGCAGAAGCTTTCTTT.

This chain joins TRBV9 and TRBJ1-2, with D possibly matching TRBD1 (5 bases). CDR1 SGDLS and CDR2 YYNGEE come from the germline V gene. This CDR3 comprises 14 residues. The V end lost 0 bases, the J end lost 6 bases, and 12 bases lay between the germline ends. CDR3 DNA: TGTGCCAGCAGCGTAGCTCCGGGGCAGAATGGCTACACCTTC. Its protein product is CASSVAPGQNGYTF.

This rearrangement joins TRBV3-1 (or the pseudogene TRBV3-2) to TRBJ2-3, with D possibly being TRBD2 (5 bases). Looked up from germline, CDR1 is LGHDT and CDR2 is YNNKEL (reference sequence). The V gene lost 4 bases and the J gene lost 4 bases, with 12 bases spanning the gap. CDR3 length: 14 amino acids. The CDR3 spells CASSRSGWSDTQYF. The CDR3 nucleotides are TGTGCCAGCAGCCGGTCGGGGTGGTCAGATACGCAGTATTTT.

The chain carries TRBV19 and TRBJ1-5; D call uncertain. The CDR3 is 14 residues long. Trimming removed 7 bases from V and 0 bases from J, with 10 bases in between. Germline V lookup: CDR1 LNHDA, CDR2 SQIVND (reference sequence). The CDR3 bases are TGTGCCAGTACCACGGAGTATAGCAATCAGCCCCAGCATTTT. Its translation is CASTTEYSNQPQHF.